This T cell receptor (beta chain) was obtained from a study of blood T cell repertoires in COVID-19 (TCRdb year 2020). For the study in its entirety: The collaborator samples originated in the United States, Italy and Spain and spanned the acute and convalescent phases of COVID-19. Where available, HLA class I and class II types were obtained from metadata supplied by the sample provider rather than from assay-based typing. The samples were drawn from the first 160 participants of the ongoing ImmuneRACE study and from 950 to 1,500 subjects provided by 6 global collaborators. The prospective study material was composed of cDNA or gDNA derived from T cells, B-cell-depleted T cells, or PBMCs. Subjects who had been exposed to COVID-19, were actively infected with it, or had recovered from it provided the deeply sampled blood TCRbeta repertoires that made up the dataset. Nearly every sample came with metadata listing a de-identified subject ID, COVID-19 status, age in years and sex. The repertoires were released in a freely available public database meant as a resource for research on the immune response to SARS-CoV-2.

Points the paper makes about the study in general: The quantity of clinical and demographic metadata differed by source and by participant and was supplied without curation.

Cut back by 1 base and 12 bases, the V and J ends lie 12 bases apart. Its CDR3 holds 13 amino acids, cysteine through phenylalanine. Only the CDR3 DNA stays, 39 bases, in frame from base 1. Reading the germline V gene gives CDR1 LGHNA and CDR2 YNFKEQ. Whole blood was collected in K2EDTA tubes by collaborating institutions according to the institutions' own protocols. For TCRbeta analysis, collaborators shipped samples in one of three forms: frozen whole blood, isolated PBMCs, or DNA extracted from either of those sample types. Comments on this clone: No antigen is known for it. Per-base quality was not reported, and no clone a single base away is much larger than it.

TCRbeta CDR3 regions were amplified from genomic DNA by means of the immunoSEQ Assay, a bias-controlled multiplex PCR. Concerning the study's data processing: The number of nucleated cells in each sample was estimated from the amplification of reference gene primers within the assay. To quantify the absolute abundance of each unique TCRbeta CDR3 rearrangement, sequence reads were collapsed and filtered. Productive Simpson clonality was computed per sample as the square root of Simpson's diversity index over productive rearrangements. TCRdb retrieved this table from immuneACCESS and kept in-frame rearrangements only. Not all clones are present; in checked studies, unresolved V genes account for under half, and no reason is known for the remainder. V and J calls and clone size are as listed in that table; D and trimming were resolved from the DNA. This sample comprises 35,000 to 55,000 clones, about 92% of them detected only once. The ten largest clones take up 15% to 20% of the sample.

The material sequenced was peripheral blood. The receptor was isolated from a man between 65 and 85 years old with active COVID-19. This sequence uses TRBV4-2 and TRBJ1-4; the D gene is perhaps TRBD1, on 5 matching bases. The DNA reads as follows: TGTGCCAGCAGCCAAGGGTCGGGACTCGAACTGTTTTTT. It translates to CASSQGSGLELFF.